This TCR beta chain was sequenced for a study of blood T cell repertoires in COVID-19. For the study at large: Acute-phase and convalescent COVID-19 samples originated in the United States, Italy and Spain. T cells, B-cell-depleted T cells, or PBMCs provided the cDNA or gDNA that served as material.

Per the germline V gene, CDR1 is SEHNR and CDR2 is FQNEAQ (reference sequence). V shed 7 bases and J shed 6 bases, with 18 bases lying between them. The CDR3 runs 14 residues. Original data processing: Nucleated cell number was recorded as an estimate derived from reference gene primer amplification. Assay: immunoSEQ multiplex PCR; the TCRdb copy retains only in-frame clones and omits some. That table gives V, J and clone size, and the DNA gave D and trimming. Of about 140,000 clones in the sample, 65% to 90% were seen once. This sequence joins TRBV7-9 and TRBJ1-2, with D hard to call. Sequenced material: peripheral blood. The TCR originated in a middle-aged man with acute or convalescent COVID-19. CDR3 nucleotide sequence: TGTGCCAGCATGGCAGCGGGAGAATGGCATGGCTACACCTTC. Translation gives CASMAAGEWHGYTF.